This TCR beta chain was retrieved from a study of blood T cell repertoires in COVID-19. The ends lost 5 bases at V and 10 bases at J; junction bases unmatched: 13. The CDR3 loop spans 15 amino acids. Germline V lookup: CDR1 SGHVS, CDR2 FNYEAQ. Sequencing was performed with immunoSEQ multiplex PCR; in TCRdb, only in-frame clones are kept and a portion is missing. The sample comprises over 200,000 clones, about 76% of which are singletons, and about 8.9% rests with the top ten. This clone was observed a single time. The material sequenced was PBMCs or T cells enriched from blood (not recorded which). The V gene is TRBV7-6, the J gene TRBJ2-1; the match to TRBD1 covers 8 bases. The source is a woman in her fifties or sixties with acute COVID-19. The CDR3 region has the DNA TGTGCCAGCAGCAAATCAGGGGGCGCCTCGCCCGAGCAGTTCTTC. Amino acid sequence: CASSKSGGASPEQFF. The full variable domain, rest sourced from reference TRBV7-6 and TRBJ2-1, is GAGVSQSPRYKVTKRGQDVALRCDPISGHVSLYWYRQALGQGPEFLTYFNYEAQQDKSGLPNDRFSAERPEGSISTLTIQRTEQRDSAMYRCASSKSGGASPEQFFGPGTRLTVL.